The TCR beta chain described here comes from a study of response to subunit inactivated influenza vaccine. The V gene end was trimmed by 4 bases and the J gene end by 6 bases; junction bases not matched to a gene: 12. Germline lookup yields CDR1 SGHRS and CDR2 YFSETQ. The CDR3 consists of 16 residues. MiXCR, run by TCRdb on the RT-PCR reads, gives a single entry per CDR3 protein. The repertoire holds roughly 780,000 distinct CDR3 sequences, with around 20% as singletons. This receptor was identified in a man over 45 who received an inactivated influenza vaccine. This chain uses TRBV5-1 with TRBJ2-3; 9 nucleotides match TRBD2. Here the sequenced sample was PBMCs from blood, taken 5 days after vaccination. CDR3 sequence reads: CASSVGGTSIGDTQYF. The CDR3 DNA sequence: TGCGCCAGCAGCGTCGGAGGGACTAGCATTGGGGATACGCAGTATTTT. Together with reference TRBV5-1 and TRBJ2-3, the CDR3 gives the full variable domain: KAGVTQTPRYLIKTRGQQVTLSCSPISGHRSVSWYQQTPGQGLQFLFEYFSETQRNKGNFPGRFSGRQFSNSRSEMNVSTLELGDSALYLCASSVGGTSIGDTQYFGPGTRLTVL.